A selection of T cell receptor beta chains follows, all from one sample in a study of T-cell reconstitution after alpha-beta-depleted transplantation in children. TCRdb itself ran the PCR reads through MiXCR, one entry per CDR3 protein. This table holds around 370,000 distinct CDR3 sequences, about a tenth found once. The specimen comprised PBMCs from the stem cell graft donor, sampled from the stem cell graft. The receptors here all came from a human donor who donated a stem cell graft to a child with acute lymphoblastic leukemia. Each CDR3 is given with its conserved first and last residue.

v_call cdr3_aa
TRBV12-3/TRBV12-4 CASSPTGNTDTQYF
TRBV15 CATSRESLAGVNTQYF
TRBV5-1 CASSSEGLDYNEQFF
TRBV12-3/TRBV12-4 CASSGGTDNSPLHF
TRBV29-1 CSVAGTSGRGHNEQFF
TRBV6-5 CASSYRYEQYF
TRBV20-1 CSAPQINTGELFF
TRBV5-1 CASSLVLSGDQETQYF
TRBV29-1 CSVGSVGANTEAFF
TRBV5-1 CASSLFRFSYNEQFF
TRBV12-3/TRBV12-4 CASSPLVGTDTQYF
TRBV5-1 CASSLFPGDDTEAFF
TRBV6-5 CASSWTGDNEQFF
TRBV20-1 CSARPSTGYEQYF
TRBV4-2 CASSSGSGELFF
TRBV7-8 CASSLVGQGAQPYEQYF
TRBV5-1 CASSAVTSGSPNEQFF
TRBV7-2 CASSPLGPGRSDTQYF
TRBV9 CASSVGAGTNEQFF
TRBV5-8 CASSWGTTYEQYF
TRBV20-1 CSASIVGYNEQFF
TRBV25-1 CASIEGAGAFF
TRBV18 CASSPWTDTQYF
TRBV7-3 CASSLTSLADYNEQFF
TRBV7-2 CASSSIQGETQYF
TRBV7-9 CASDRLSIGELFF